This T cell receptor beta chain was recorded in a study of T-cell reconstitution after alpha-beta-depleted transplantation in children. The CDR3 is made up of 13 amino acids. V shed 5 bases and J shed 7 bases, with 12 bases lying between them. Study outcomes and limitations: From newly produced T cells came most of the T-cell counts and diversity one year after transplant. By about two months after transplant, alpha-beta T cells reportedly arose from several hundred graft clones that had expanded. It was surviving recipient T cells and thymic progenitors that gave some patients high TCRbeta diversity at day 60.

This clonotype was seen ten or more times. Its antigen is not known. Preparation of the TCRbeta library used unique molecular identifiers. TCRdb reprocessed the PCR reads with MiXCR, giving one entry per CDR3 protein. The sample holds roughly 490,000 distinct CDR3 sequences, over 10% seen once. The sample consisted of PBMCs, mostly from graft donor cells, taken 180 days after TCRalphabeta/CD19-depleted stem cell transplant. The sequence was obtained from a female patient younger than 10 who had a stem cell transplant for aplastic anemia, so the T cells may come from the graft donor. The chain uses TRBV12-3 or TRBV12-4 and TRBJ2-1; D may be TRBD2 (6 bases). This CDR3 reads CASSRVGRNEQFF. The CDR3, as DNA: TGTGCCAGCAGTAGGGTTGGGAGGAATGAGCAGTTCTTC.